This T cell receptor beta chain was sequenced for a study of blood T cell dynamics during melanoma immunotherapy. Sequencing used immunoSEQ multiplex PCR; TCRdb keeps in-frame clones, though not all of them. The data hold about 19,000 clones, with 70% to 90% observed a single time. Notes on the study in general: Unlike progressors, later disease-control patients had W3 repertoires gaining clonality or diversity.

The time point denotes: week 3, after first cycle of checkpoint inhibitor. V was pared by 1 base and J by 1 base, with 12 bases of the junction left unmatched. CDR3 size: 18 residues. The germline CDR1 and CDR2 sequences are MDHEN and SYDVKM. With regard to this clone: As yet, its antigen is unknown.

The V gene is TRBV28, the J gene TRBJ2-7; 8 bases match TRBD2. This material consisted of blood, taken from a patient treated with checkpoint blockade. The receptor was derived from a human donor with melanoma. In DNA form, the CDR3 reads TGTGCCAGCAGTTTATCCCTCCTCAAGGTAGCGGGGTCCTACGAGCAGTACTTC. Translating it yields CASSLSLLKVAGSYEQYF.